The clone carrying this TCR beta chain was seen a few times. Seattle's cohort entered during active infection and was followed longitudinally. These data originate in a study of blood T cell repertoires in COVID-19. Looking at the study overall: Some COVID-19 samples were acute and others convalescent; all came from the United States, Italy and Spain. Nucleic acid was either cDNA or gDNA, and it came from T cells, B-cell-depleted T cells, or PBMCs.

Under the authors' procedure: Using reference gene primer amplification, nucleated cell counts were estimated. The method was immunoSEQ multiplex PCR; TCRdb's version includes in-frame clones alone and lacks a portion of them. The D gene and trimming were derived from the DNA, and the V and J assignments and clone size from that table. This sample yields about 130,000 clones, of which more than 75% are seen a single time; roughly 5.2% belongs to the top ten. The germline V gene has CDR1 LGHDT and CDR2 YNNKEL (reference sequence). With 2 bases clipped from V and 0 bases from J, the junction kept 2 bases outside the gene matches. The CDR3 runs to 15 residues.

The clonotype comes from a woman in her sixties or seventies with COVID-19, enrolled during active disease. The chain employs TRBV3-1 (or the pseudogene TRBV3-2) and TRBJ2-3, with 7 bases aligning to TRBD1. Sequences were obtained from peripheral blood. The CDR3 DNA follows: TGTGCCAGCAGCCAACTGACAGGGAGCACAGATACGCAGTATTTT. This translates into CASSQLTGSTDTQYF.